The rows below give T cell receptor beta chains drawn from one sample of a study of OX40 agonist ivuxolimab in advanced cancers. Method: immunoSEQ multiplex PCR; TCRdb's copy keeps in-frame clones and lacks some. Counted here are some 55,000 clones, roughly 90% occurring once; the ten biggest clones make up 10% to 15%. The starting material was CD4+ or CD8+ T cells sorted from blood, obtained in a trial of the OX40 agonist ivuxolimab. These receptors were taken from an adult with an advanced solid tumor such as melanoma, head and neck, liver or kidney cancer. Both conserved end residues are part of each CDR3. D genes are given only for firm matches. Clone size appears in some rows only: once, few, many, or a class for an expanded clone.

clone size	D gene	V gene	J gene	CDR3 DNA	CDR3 protein
NA	NA	TRBV6-5	TRBJ1-2	TGTGCCAGCAGTTACGCTTATTCCAGTGGCTACACCTTC	CASSYAYSSGYTF
NA	TRBD1	TRBV7-8	TRBJ2-5	TGTGCCAGCAGCCCCCGGGACAGAGGAGAGACCCAGTACTTC	CASSPRDRGETQYF
NA	TRBD1	TRBV5-1	TRBJ2-7	TGCGCCAGCAGCTTGGTACAGCTTGGACAGGGTCTCTACGAGCAGTACTTC	CASSLVQLGQGLYEQYF
NA	NA	TRBV28	TRBJ2-7	TGTGCCAGCACCCCCCCGGAGGGGAGGACCTTGGGGGAGCAGTACTTC	CASTPPEGRTLGEQYF
NA	TRBD1	TRBV4-1	TRBJ1-6	TGCGCCAGCAGCCAAGCCGGGACAGGGGTGTCACCCCTCCACTTT	CASSQAGTGVSPLHF
NA	TRBD2	TRBV2	TRBJ2-7	TGTGCCAGCAACCTCCGGGCCGGGGAGGGGAGCTACGAGCAGTACTTC	CASNLRAGEGSYEQYF
NA	NA	TRBV18	TRBJ2-3	TGTGCCAGCTCACCAAGTGTCTCAGGGGCAGATACGCAGTATTTT	CASSPSVSGADTQYF
NA	TRBD2	TRBV11-1	TRBJ2-6	TGTGCCAGCAGCTTATCATGGACTAGCGGTCGCTCTGGGGCCAACGTCCTGACTTTC	CASSLSWTSGRSGANVLTF
NA	NA	TRBV5-6	TRBJ1-1	TGTGCCAGCAGCTATGTAATGAACACTGAAGCTTTCTTT	CASSYVMNTEAFF
NA	TRBD2	TRBV5-1	TRBJ2-7	TGCGCCAGCAGCCCGGGGGGAGGCAGACCTGCCTACGAGCAGTACTTC	CASSPGGGRPAYEQYF
NA	TRBD2	TRBV5-4	TRBJ2-3	TGTGCCAGCAGCTTGCATCGTAGCGGGGCGGGCACAGATACGCAGTATTTT	CASSLHRSGAGTDTQYF
NA	TRBD1	TRBV6-6	TRBJ2-2	TGTGCCAGCAGTCCTTGGACAGGGGGCACCGGGGAGCTGTTTTTT	CASSPWTGGTGELFF
NA	NA	TRBV5-6	TRBJ1-4	TGTGCCAGCAGCCAAGTGGGGGGCGATGAAAAACTGTTTTTT	CASSQVGGDEKLFF
NA	NA	TRBV12-1	TRBJ2-3	TGTGCCAGCAGCCCGAGGGGACTAGCGGGAGTGGGAGGGGGAGATACGCAGTATTTT	CASSPRGLAGVGGGDTQYF
NA	NA	TRBV19	TRBJ2-7	TGTGCCAGTAGTCCCCCGGGAGGGGGCTTGGGGGAGCAGTACTTC	CASSPPGGGLGEQYF
NA	NA	TRBV4-1	TRBJ2-2	TGCGCCAGCAGCCTATATTGGGGCGGGGAGCTGTTTTTT	CASSLYWGGELFF
once	NA	TRBV9	TRBJ1-2	TGTGCCAGCAGCTCTCCCGGTGGCTACACCTTC	CASSSPGGYTF
NA	NA	TRBV11-2	TRBJ2-1	TGTGCCAGCAGGGGGGCGGGCGCCCAGTACAATGAGCAGTTCTTC	CASRGAGAQYNEQFF
NA	NA	TRBV6-5	TRBJ2-5	TGTGCCAGCAGTTACTCGGGCACGTACCAAGAGACCCAGTACTTC	CASSYSGTYQETQYF
NA	NA	TRBV6-1	TRBJ1-6	TGTGCCAGCAGTGAAGTAGTGGCGGGTTTCGGTTCACCCCTCCACTTT	CASSEVVAGFGSPLHF
NA	TRBD1	TRBV5-1	TRBJ1-2	TGCGCCAGCAGCATAGACAGGGCTACCTATGGCTACACCTTC	CASSIDRATYGYTF
NA	TRBD1	TRBV2	TRBJ1-1	TGTGCCAGCACCCCGGGACAGGAACTTGAAGCTTTCTTT	CASTPGQELEAFF
NA	TRBD1	TRBV5-1	TRBJ2-1	TGCGCCAGCAGCCCCCCCAGGGGGTACAATGAGCAGTTCTTC	CASSPPRGYNEQFF
NA	NA	TRBV5-4	TRBJ2-2	TGTGCCAGCAGCTGGGGTTCCTTTATGGCGGCCGGGGAGCTGTTTTTT	CASSWGSFMAAGELFF
NA	TRBD2	TRBV18	TRBJ2-1	TGTGCCAGCTCAGCGACTAGCGGGGGGACTTACTCCTACAATGAGCAGTTCTTC	CASSATSGGTYSYNEQFF
NA	NA	TRBV7-2	TRBJ1-3	TGTGCCAGCAGCTTGAGAGTTATGGGTTGGGGAAACACCATATATTTT	CASSLRVMGWGNTIYF
NA	NA	TRBV27	TRBJ1-4	TGTGCCAGCAGTTTGGGGGCAGGGGCAGGGGAAAAACTGTTTTTT	CASSLGAGAGEKLFF
NA	TRBD2	TRBV7-2	TRBJ2-1	TGTGCCAGCAGCTCGACTAGCGGGAGTCTCCATGAGCAGTTCTTC	CASSSTSGSLHEQFF
NA	NA	TRBV28	TRBJ1-3	TGTGCCAGTGGTTCTTTCTCTGGAAACACCATATATTTT	CASGSFSGNTIYF
NA	NA	TRBV19	TRBJ2-3	TGTGCCAGTAAAAGGTATGGAACAGATACGCAGTATTTT	CASKRYGTDTQYF
NA	NA	TRBV13	TRBJ1-6	TGTGCCAGCAGCTTAACGAGGAATTCACCCCTCCACTTT	CASSLTRNSPLHF
NA	NA	TRBV5-1	TRBJ2-5	TGCGCCAGCAGCTTGGATCCCAGGGTAGAGACCCAGTACTTC	CASSLDPRVETQYF
NA	NA	TRBV6-6	TRBJ1-5	TGTGCCAGCAGAGAGAGGGACGGTAGCAATCAGCCCCAGCATTTT	CASRERDGSNQPQHF
NA	NA	TRBV14	TRBJ2-6	TGTGCCAGCAGCCAAGATGCAGGAAGCTCTGGGGCCAACGTCCTGACTTTC	CASSQDAGSSGANVLTF
NA	NA	TRBV6-6	TRBJ2-3	TGTGCCAGCAGGACTAGCACAGATACGCAGTATTTT	CASRTSTDTQYF
NA	TRBD2	TRBV28	TRBJ2-3	TGTGCCAGCAGAAGGACTAGCGGGAACACAGATACGCAGTATTTT	CASRRTSGNTDTQYF